The 12 T cell receptor beta chains reported below all come from one sample, sequenced in a study of long-term antiretroviral therapy in people with HIV (dated by TCRdb to between 2022 and 2023). The immunoSEQ hsTCRB v3.0 assay was used at survey level resolution to sequence the TRB variable region. The immuneACCESS repertoire file appears here via TCRdb, limited to in-frame rearrangements. These files lack a portion of the clones; in checked studies, under half of the deficit traces to unresolved V genes, and the cause of the others is not known. The sample table lists around 27,000 clones, over 70% of them with a count of one. The biggest ten clones account for 5.5% of the sample. Sequences were derived from unsorted PBMCs, sampled 1.1 years before starting antiretroviral therapy. Source of these receptors: a woman aged 25 to 39 with HIV.

The rearrangement uses TRBV5-1 and TRBJ1-1, with D uncertain. This CDR3 has 16 residues. Looked up from germline, CDR1 is SGHRS and CDR2 is YFSETQ. The V end was cut by 0 bases, the J end by 0 bases, with 12 bases between. CDR3 amino acids: CASSLGGRGLNTEAFF. The CDR3 coding sequence is TGCGCCAGCAGCTTGGGGGGTCGGGGATTGAACACTGAAGCTTTCTTT. The variable domain in full, completed from reference TRBV5-1 and TRBJ1-1, reads KAGVTQTPRYLIKTRGQQVTLSCSPISGHRSVSWYQQTPGQGLQFLFEYFSETQRNKGNFPGRFSGRQFSNSRSEMNVSTLELGDSALYLCASSLGGRGLNTEAFFGQGTRLTVV.

This chain links TRBV11-3 with TRBJ2-2, with 8 bases fitting TRBD1. After removal of 5 bases from V and 4 bases from J, the junction contained 6 bases not matched to a gene. Germline-derived CDR1 and CDR2 are SGHNT and YENEEA. There are 15 residues in the CDR3. This chain's CDR3 is CASSAGQGSTGELFF. Written as DNA, the CDR3 is TGTGCCAGCAGCGCCGGACAGGGTAGCACCGGGGAGCTGTTTTTT.

The J gene is TRBJ2-7, the V gene TRBV10-3, with 7 bases fitting TRBD1. CDR3 length: 16 residues. J gave up 2 bases and V 3 bases, and 10 bases lay outside the gene matches. Germline V gives CDR1 ENHRY, CDR2 SYGVKD. Here the CDR3 DNA reads TGTGCCATCAGTGATCCCGACAGGGCATCCCCCTACGAGCAGTACTTC. Translation gives CAISDPDRASPYEQYF.

V and J are TRBV27 and TRBJ1-6, with D unclear. Per germline, CDR1 MNHEY and CDR2 SMNVEV (reference sequence). The V end was cut by 4 bases, the J end by 0 bases, with 10 bases between. CDR3 length: 16 residues. CDR3 sequence (DNA): TGTGCCAGCAGTTCCCTACAGAGCTCCTATAATTCACCCCTCCACTTT. Residues: CASSSLQSSYNSPLHF.

Here the CDR3 DNA reads TGTGCCAGCAGCATCGCGCGTGGGGACACCGGGGAGCTGTTTTTT. Translating it yields CASSIARGDTGELFF. This chain links TRBV7-2 with TRBJ2-2; D unclear. Trimming left V 5 bases short and J 3 bases short, with 13 bases between. This CDR3 is 15 amino acids long. Germline V gene sequence: CDR1 SGHTA, CDR2 FQGNSA.

The chain recombines TRBV27 with TRBJ2-2; 8 bases are a match to TRBD1. This CDR3 is 14 amino acids long. CDR1 is MNHEY and CDR2 is SMNVEV in the germline V gene (reference sequence). J gave up 5 bases and V 9 bases, and 8 bases lay outside the gene matches. The CDR3 loop is CASQRDRRTGELFF. The CDR3 DNA follows: TGTGCCAGTCAACGGGACAGGCGAACCGGGGAGCTGTTTTTT.

This sequence joins TRBV2 and TRBJ1-5; 7 nucleotides line up with TRBD1. The CDR3 sequence is 16 residues long. Per germline, CDR1 SNHLY and CDR2 FYNNEI. Germline trimming cut 7 bases from V and 2 bases from J; bases unmatched to any gene: 11. CDR3 in amino acids: CASNLGGGPGNQPQHF. The CDR3 nucleotides read TGTGCCAGCAACCTAGGGGGCGGACCTGGCAATCAGCCCCAGCATTTT.

The chain employs TRBV6-5 and TRBJ2-3, with 7 bases matching TRBD2. The germline V gene encodes CDR1 MNHEY and CDR2 SVGAGI. Trimming at V came to 2 bases and at J to 5 bases, leaving 7 bases not matched to a gene. The CDR3 consists of 15 residues. The CDR3 is CASSYASRGLDTQYF. The CDR3 DNA follows: TGTGCCAGCAGTTACGCCTCGCGGGGGTTAGATACGCAGTATTTT.

Written as DNA, the CDR3 is TGCGCCAGCAGCTTGGTTGCGGGGGCTCTCTCGAACACTGAAGCTTTCTTT. Translating it yields CASSLVAGALSNTEAFF. The chain combines TRBV5-1 with TRBJ1-1; D is possibly TRBD1 (6 bases). Germline CDR1 SGHRS, CDR2 YFSETQ. V was shortened by 0 bases and J by 1 base, with 16 bases between the two germline ends. This CDR3 has 17 residues.

The chain employs TRBV2 and TRBJ2-1, with 8 bases aligning to TRBD1. There are 16 residues in the CDR3. The V and J ends lost 0 bases and 5 bases, in that order; junction bases with no gene match: 6. The V gene's germline CDR1 is SNHLY and CDR2 FYNNEI. This CDR3 is CASSEAAQGVNNEQFF. The CDR3 nucleotides read TGTGCCAGCAGTGAAGCGGCACAGGGGGTTAACAATGAGCAGTTCTTC.

The rearrangement links TRBV15 to TRBJ1-4, with 11 bases identical to TRBD1. V lost 8 bases and J lost 0; bases outside the gene matches: 5. Germline CDR1 reads LNHNV; CDR2 reads YYDKDF (reference sequence). The length of the CDR3 is 16 residues. The CDR3 DNA sequence: TGTGCCACCGGACAGGGGGCTCAGTCAACTAATGAAAAACTGTTTTTT. It translates to CATGQGAQSTNEKLFF.

V usage is TRBV10-3 and J usage is TRBJ1-2; D not certain. From germline, CDR1 is ENHRY and CDR2 SYGVKD. This CDR3 has 14 amino acids. The ends were cut back, 8 bases at V and 0 bases at J, with 13 bases in the middle. The CDR3 loop reads CAIQAKTTNYGYTF. For the CDR3, the DNA is TGTGCCATCCAGGCGAAAACTACTAACTATGGCTACACCTTC.